Presented here are 5 T cell receptor beta chains from one specimen sequenced in a study of blood T cell repertoires in COVID-19. Assay: immunoSEQ multiplex PCR; the TCRdb copy retains only in-frame clones and omits some. Of tens of thousands of clones listed, approximately 80% were seen once; the top ten hold around 15%. The sequenced sample was peripheral blood. The source of these receptors is a human donor in a cohort sampled during active COVID-19.

V is TRBV23-1 and J is TRBJ2-3; TRBD1 matches 9 bases. TRBV23-1 is assigned to the ORF class and has an uncertain function. The CDR3 runs to 16 residues. V trimming: 0 bases; J trimming: 2 bases; junction bases outside the gene matches: 3. The CDR3 DNA sequence: TGCGCCAGCAGTCAATCCGACAGGGGGGTCACAGATACGCAGTATTTT. It yields the protein CASSQSDRGVTDTQYF.

This chain connects TRBV6-5 to TRBJ2-5, with TRBD1 identical over 9 bases. Looked up from germline, CDR1 is MNHEY and CDR2 is SVGAGI. The V and J ends lost 6 bases and 5 bases, in that order; junction bases with no gene match: 7. The CDR3 covers 14 residues. The CDR3 reads CASRFDRGAETQYF. In DNA form, the CDR3 reads TGTGCCAGCAGATTCGACAGGGGGGCCGAGACCCAGTACTTC.

The rearrangement uses TRBV6-5 and TRBJ1-1; D gene ambiguous. Between the trimmed V and J ends, which lost 3 bases and 3 bases, there was a span of 14 bases. The germline V gene has CDR1 MNHEY and CDR2 SVGAGI. CDR3 length equals 15 residues. The CDR3 DNA follows: TGTGCCAGCAGTTATAGCTCGCGCCGGGACACTGAAGCTTTCTTT. Its protein product is CASSYSSRRDTEAFF.

V usage is TRBV9 and J usage is TRBJ1-6; D gene uncertain. Germline CDR1 reads SGDLS; CDR2 reads YYNGEE. This CDR3 is built from 15 residues. V lost 1 base and J 12 bases, leaving 17 bases between the germline ends. This chain's CDR3 is CASSVSTSSSQPLHF. The CDR3 DNA reads as TGTGCCAGCAGCGTATCGACATCTTCATCTCAACCCCTCCACTTT.

The chain carries TRBV10-3 and TRBJ2-1; possibly TRBD1 for D (7 bases). The length of the CDR3 is 16 residues. The germline V gene encodes CDR1 ENHRY and CDR2 SYGVKD. Trimming pared 5 bases from V and 5 bases from J, leaving 19 bases between. CDR3 DNA sequence: TGTGCCATCAGTTCAAAAGCGGGCCAGGGGGACAATGAGCAGTTCTTC. Translation gives CAISSKAGQGDNEQFF.